One sample yielded the 4 T cell receptor beta chains listed below, sequenced in a study of T-cell reconstitution after alpha-beta-depleted transplantation in children. Regarding the study as a whole: From newly produced T cells came most of the T-cell counts and diversity one year after transplant.

Using unique molecular identifiers, the investigators prepared the TCRbeta library. TCRdb re-called the PCR reads with MiXCR, one entry per CDR3 protein. The sample yields about 300,000 distinct CDR3 sequences, roughly 7.8% seen once. No antigens are known for them. The input for sequencing was peripheral blood, taken 360 days after TCRalphabeta/CD19-depleted stem cell transplant. The receptors stem from a female patient aged 2-15 years who had a stem cell transplant for Fanconi anemia, so the T cells may come from the graft donor.

This clonotype was counted ten times or more. The CDR3 sequence is CASSLTGFGEQFF. CDR3 bases: TGTGCCAGCAGTCTGACAGGGTTCGGTGAGCAGTTCTTC. The rearrangement uses TRBV28 and TRBJ2-1; 7 bases fit TRBD1. This CDR3 comprises 13 residues. With 5 bases clipped from V and 9 bases from J, the junction kept 7 bases outside the gene matches. From germline, CDR1 is MDHEN and CDR2 SYDVKM.

This chain connects TRBV2 to TRBJ1-2; possibly TRBD1 for D (5 bases). Trimming removed 3 bases at V and 0 bases at J, with 11 bases between. The germline V gene has CDR1 SNHLY and CDR2 FYNNEI. The CDR3 runs to 15 residues. DNA for the CDR3: TGTGCCAGCAGTGAGGGGGACGTTTCTAACTATGGCTACACCTTC. The encoded protein is CASSEGDVSNYGYTF.

This clonotype was recorded at least ten times. The chain recombines TRBV12-3 or TRBV12-4 with TRBJ1-5; no clear D gene. The CDR3 totals 13 residues. V shed 1 base and J shed 5 bases, with 6 bases lying between them. The CDR3 here is CASSLDGDQPQHF. The CDR3 DNA reads TGTGCCAGCAGTTTAGACGGAGATCAGCCCCAGCATTTT.

This clonotype was observed many times. V usage is TRBV29-1 and J usage is TRBJ2-5; 10 bases map to TRBD2. J was trimmed by 7 bases and V by 1 base; bases with no gene match: 9. The CDR3 has 15 amino acids. CDR1 and CDR2 from the germline V gene are SQVTM and ANQGSEA. CDR3 bases: TGCAGCGTTGAAGGTCTAGCGGGGGTGGGAAGGACCCAGTACTTC. Translated, it gives CSVEGLAGVGRTQYF.